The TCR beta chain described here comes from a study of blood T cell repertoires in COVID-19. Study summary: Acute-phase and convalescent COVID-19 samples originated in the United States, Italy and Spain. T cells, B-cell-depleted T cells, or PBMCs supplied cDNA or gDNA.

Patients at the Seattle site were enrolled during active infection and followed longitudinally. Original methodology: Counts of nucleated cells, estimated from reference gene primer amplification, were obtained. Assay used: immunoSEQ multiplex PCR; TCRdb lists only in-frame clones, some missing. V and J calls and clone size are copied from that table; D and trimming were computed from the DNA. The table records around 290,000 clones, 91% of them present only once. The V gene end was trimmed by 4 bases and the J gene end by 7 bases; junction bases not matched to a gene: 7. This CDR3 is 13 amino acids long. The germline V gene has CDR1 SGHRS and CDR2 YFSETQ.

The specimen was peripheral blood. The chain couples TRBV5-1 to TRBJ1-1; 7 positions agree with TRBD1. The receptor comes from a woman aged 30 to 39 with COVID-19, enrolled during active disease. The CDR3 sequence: CASSLGQSLEAFF. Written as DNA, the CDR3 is TGCGCCAGCAGCCTGGGACAGAGCCTTGAAGCTTTCTTT.